The clone carrying this T cell receptor (beta chain) showed up many times. Its specificity is not known. The data were obtained in a study of T-cell memory formation after mild COVID-19. Study-wide findings and caveats: The appearance of some responding clones in pre-infection memory suggested that cross-reactive memory joined. Still unconfirmed is whether the second-wave clones peaking on day 37 recognized SARS-CoV-2.

TCRdb independently ran MiXCR on the 5' RACE reads; one entry per CDR3 protein. Among approximately 42,000 distinct CDR3 sequences listed, 6% to 8.5% were seen once. V was cut by 4 bases and J by 7 bases, with 8 bases left in between. The CDR3 has 11 amino acids. Per germline, CDR1 MDHEN and CDR2 SYDVKM. The material sequenced was PBMCs or a T cell subset sorted from them (not recorded which). The gene calls are TRBV28 and TRBJ2-7; D call uncertain. The sequence was collected from an adult who had mild COVID-19 (a few samples of this study predate the infection). Cell type and time point are not known. The DNA of the CDR3 is TGTGCCAGCAGTTCCCTAGGAGAGCAGTACTTC. Its translation is CASSSLGEQYF.